Detailed here is one T cell receptor beta chain. Its target is unknown. The CDR3 is 13 amino acids. The germline V gene encodes CDR1 SGHAT and CDR2 FQNNGV. V lost 5 bases and J 6 bases, leaving 11 bases between the germline ends. Sequencing libraries made from TCR beta cDNA carried unique molecular identifiers. TCRdb re-derived calls from the PCR reads in MiXCR, one entry per CDR3 protein. The sample lists roughly 400,000 distinct CDR3 sequences, about 39% occurring once. This sample stems from a study of post-analysis software for immune sequencing data. Points from the study as a whole: Patients showed TRBV5-6, TRBV5-1 and TRBV20-1 among a handful of TRBV segments more frequent than in controls.

The genes are TRBV11-2 and TRBJ2-1; D is possibly TRBD2 (5 bases). Sequencing input: blood. This clonotype was obtained from a girl aged 2-15 years with multiple sclerosis. This chain's CDR3 is CASSLGLCNEQFF. As DNA, the CDR3 is TGTGCCAGCAGCCTCGGACTGTGCAATGAGCAGTTCTTC.